The rows below give T cell receptor beta chains drawn from one sample of a study of blood T cell repertoires in COVID-19. Produced via immunoSEQ multiplex PCR; TCRdb's table is partial and in-frame only. Here the sample spans about 310,000 clones, 87% being singletons. Sequenced material: PBMCs or T cells enriched from blood (not recorded which). These receptors were obtained from a woman aged 18-29 years who had recovered from COVID-19. The CDR3 runs from the conserved cysteine through the conserved F or W. Part of the rows lack a size; the others show once, few, many or a class for expanded clones.

>TRBV7-2|14|.
CASSPGLANNEQFF
>TRBV7-2|14|.
CASSVGQWAGELFF
>TRBV28|15|.
CASSLSRTGGYGYTF
>TRBV24-1|14|.
CATSKGLTYNEQFF
>TRBV20-1|15|once
CSASRAGGAKNIQYF
>TRBV2|17|.
CASSQNQGGSGTDTQYF
>TRBV6-1|17|.
CASSEWRGFGLNTEAFF
>TRBV7-9|15|.
CASSSPPAGAEKLFF
>TRBV6-5|12|.
CATSTGDSPLHF
>TRBV9|16|.
CASSAHPYSGSNEQFF
>TRBV7-2|14|.
CASSSGTVQETQYF
>TRBV30|14|.
CAWEPGRVNYGYTF
>TRBV30|14|.
CAWSVGGPRNEQFF
>TRBV11-2|15|.
CASSLGGVPGSEAFF
>TRBV20-1|14|.
CSASLLAGSYEQYF
>TRBV23-1|18|.
CASSHIRACLAQRQPQHF
>TRBV12-2|17|once
CASRPRGDRGRRYGYTF
>TRBV5-4|15|once
CASSPQGWANTEAFF
>TRBV7-2|16|few
CASSLLSQISGNTIYF
>TRBV28|16|.
CASSLGGGSLGYGYTF
>TRBV19|13|.
CATSGGSYNEQFF
>TRBV2|14|.
CASRDGQGHSPLHF
>TRBV5-4|13|.
CASSGQSAYEQYF
>TRBV27|14|.
CASSLLGHDGPQHF
>TRBV12-3/TRBV12-4|13|.
CASSLPQDDEQYF
>TRBV15|13|.
CAVGRTGSPGYTF
>TRBV7-9|13|once
CASSYYSYNEQFF
>TRBV10-3|16|.
CAISAPGNGRGYEQYF
>TRBV2|14|.
CASSERTGNSPLHF
>TRBV14|17|once
CASSQESGQGSAYEQYF
>TRBV9|15|.
CASSTRTGVNEKLFF
>TRBV28|16|.
CASSRGLAGGVDTQYF
>TRBV5-1|16|.
CASSWSGSPSYNEQFF
>TRBV5-1|14|.
CASSWDTSNSPLHF
>TRBV6-2/TRBV6-3|12|.
CASSPQDYEQYF
>TRBV7-3|14|.
CASSIGTGYNEQFF
>TRBV7-9|14|few
CASSPYPGVHEQYF
>TRBV4-3|15|.
CASSQDGTRRHEQYF
>TRBV5-1|15|.
CASTTSLNSRTEAFF